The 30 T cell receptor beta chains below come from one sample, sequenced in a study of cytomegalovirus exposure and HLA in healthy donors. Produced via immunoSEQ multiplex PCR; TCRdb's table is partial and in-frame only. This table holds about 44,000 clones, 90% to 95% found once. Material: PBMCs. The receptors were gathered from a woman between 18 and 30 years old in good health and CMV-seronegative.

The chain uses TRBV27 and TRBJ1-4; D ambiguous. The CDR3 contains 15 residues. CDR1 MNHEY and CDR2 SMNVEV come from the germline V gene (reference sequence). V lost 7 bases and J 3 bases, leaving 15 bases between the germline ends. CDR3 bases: TGTGCCAGCACTCGTCGGGGTCGTGCTAATGAAAAACTGTTTTTT. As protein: CASTRRGRANEKLFF.

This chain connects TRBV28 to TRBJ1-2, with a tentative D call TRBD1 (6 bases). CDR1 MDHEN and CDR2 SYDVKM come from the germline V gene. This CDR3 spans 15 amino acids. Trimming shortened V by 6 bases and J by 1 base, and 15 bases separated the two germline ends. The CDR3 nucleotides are TGTGCCAGCAGCCTGCAGACAGGAGATAACTATGGCTACACCTTC. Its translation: CASSLQTGDNYGYTF.

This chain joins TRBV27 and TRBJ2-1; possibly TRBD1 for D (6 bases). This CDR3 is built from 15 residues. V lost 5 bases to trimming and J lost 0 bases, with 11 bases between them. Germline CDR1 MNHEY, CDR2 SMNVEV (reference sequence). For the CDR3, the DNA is TGTGCCAGCAGTCGGACAGTCAGCTCCTACAATGAGCAGTTCTTC. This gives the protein CASSRTVSSYNEQFF.

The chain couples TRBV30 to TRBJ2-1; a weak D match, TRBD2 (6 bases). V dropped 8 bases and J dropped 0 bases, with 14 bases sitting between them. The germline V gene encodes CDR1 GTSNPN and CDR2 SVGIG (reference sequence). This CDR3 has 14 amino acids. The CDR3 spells CAQVRDSSYNEQFF. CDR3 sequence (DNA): TGTGCCCAAGTACGGGACTCCTCCTACAATGAGCAGTTCTTC.

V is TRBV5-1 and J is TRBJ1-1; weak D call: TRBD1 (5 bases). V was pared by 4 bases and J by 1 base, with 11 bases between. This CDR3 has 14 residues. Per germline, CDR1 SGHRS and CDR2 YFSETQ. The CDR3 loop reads CASSDTGRNTEAFF. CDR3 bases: TGCGCCAGCAGCGATACAGGACGGAACACTGAAGCTTTCTTT.

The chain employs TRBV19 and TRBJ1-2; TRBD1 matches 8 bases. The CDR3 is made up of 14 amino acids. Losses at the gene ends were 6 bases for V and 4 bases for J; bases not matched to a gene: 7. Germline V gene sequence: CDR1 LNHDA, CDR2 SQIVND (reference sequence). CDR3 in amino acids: CASSTGQGTYGYTF. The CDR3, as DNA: TGTGCCAGTAGCACCGGACAGGGAACCTATGGCTACACCTTC.

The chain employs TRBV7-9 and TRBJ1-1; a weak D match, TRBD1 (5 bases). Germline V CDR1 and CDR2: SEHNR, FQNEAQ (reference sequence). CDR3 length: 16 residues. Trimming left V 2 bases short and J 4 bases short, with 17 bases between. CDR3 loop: CASSLSRVEESTEAFF. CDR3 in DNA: TGTGCCAGCAGCTTATCCAGGGTGGAAGAGAGCACTGAAGCTTTCTTT.

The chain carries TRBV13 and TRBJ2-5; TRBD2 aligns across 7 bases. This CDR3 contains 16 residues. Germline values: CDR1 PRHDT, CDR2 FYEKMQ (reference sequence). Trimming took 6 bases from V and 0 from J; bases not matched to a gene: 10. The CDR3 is CASSLMGSGYQETQYF. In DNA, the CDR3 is TGTGCCAGCAGTTTGATGGGTAGCGGGTACCAAGAGACCCAGTACTTC. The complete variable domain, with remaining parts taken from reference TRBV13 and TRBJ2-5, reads AAGVIQSPRHLIKEKRETATLKCYPIPRHDTVYWYQQGPGQDPQFLISFYEKMQSDKGSIPDRFSAQQFSDYHSELNMSSLELGDSALYFCASSLMGSGYQETQYFGPGTRLLVL.

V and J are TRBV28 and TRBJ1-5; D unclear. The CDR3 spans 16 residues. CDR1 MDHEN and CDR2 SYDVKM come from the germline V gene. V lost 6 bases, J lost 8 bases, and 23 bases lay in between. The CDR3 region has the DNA TGTGCCAGCAGGAAAGTTTCCCCCCCAAGAGTGGAGCCCCAGCATTTT. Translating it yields CASRKVSPPRVEPQHF.

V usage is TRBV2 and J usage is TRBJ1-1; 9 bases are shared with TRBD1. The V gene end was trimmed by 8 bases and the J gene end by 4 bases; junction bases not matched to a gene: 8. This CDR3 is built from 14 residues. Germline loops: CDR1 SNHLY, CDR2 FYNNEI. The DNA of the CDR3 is TGTGCCAGCCTTAGGATACAGGGGGCCACTGAAGCTTTCTTT. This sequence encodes CASLRIQGATEAFF.

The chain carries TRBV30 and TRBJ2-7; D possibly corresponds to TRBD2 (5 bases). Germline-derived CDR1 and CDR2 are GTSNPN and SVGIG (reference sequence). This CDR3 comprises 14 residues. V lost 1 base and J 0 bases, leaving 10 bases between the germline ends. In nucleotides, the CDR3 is TGTGCCTGGAGTGAAGCGGAGAGCTCCTACGAGCAGTACTTC. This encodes CAWSEAESSYEQYF.

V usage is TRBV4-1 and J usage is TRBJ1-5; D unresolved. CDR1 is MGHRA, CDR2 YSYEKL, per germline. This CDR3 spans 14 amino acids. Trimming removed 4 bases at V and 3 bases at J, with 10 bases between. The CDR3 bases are TGCGCCAGCAGCCCGTTGCTAGTCAATCAGCCCCAGCATTTT. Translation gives CASSPLLVNQPQHF.

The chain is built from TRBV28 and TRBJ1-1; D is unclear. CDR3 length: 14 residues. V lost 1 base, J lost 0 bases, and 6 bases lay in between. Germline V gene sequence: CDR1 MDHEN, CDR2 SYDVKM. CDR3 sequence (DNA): TGTGCCAGCAGTTTATTAACGGTGAACACTGAAGCTTTCTTT. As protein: CASSLLTVNTEAFF.

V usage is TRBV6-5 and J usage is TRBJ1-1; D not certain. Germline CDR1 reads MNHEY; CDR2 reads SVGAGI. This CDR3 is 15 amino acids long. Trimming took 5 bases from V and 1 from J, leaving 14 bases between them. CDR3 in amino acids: CASSPRPAGNTEAFF. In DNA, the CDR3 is TGTGCCAGCAGTCCCCGCCCGGCGGGGAACACTGAAGCTTTCTTT.

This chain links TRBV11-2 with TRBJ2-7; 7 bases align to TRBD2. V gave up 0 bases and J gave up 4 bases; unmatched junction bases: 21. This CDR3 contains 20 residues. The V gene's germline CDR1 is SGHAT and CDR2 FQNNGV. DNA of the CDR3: TGTGCCAGCAGCTTAGAGTTGACTGGGGGAGGGCGGGTTTTTCGGTACGAGCAGTACTTC. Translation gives CASSLELTGGGRVFRYEQYF.

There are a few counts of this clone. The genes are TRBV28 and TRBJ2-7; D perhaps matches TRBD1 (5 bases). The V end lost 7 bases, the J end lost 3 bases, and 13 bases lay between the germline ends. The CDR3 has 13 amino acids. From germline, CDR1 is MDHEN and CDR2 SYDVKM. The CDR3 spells CASTGDSRYEQYF. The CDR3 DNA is TGTGCCAGCACCGGCGACAGCCGCTACGAGCAGTACTTC.

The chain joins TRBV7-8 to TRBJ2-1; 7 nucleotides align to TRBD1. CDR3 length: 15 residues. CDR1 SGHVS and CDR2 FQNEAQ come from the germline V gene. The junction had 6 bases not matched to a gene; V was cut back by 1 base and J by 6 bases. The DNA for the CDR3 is TGTGCCAGCAGCTTAGAAGGGGCAGGGGGCAATGAGCAGTTCTTC. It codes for CASSLEGAGGNEQFF.

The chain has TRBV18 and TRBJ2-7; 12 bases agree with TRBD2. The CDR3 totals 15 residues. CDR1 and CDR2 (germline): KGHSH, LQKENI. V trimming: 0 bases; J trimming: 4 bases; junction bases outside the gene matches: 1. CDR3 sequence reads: CASSPPTSGRYEQYF. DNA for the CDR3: TGTGCCAGCTCACCACCGACTAGCGGGAGATACGAGCAGTACTTC. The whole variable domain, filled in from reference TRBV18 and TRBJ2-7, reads NAGVMQNPRHLVRRRGQEARLRCSPMKGHSHVYWYRQLPEEGLKFMVYLQKENIIDESGMPKERFSAEFPKEGPSILRIQQVVRGDSAAYFCASSPPTSGRYEQYFGPGTRLTVT.

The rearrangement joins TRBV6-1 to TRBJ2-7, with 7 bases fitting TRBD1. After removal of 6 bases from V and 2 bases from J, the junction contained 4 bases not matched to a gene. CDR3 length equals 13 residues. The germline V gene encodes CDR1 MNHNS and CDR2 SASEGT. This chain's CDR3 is CASSGTATYEQYF. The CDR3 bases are TGTGCCAGCAGCGGGACAGCTACCTACGAGCAGTACTTC.

This chain's CDR3 is CASSLKQGGEKLFF. The CDR3 nucleotides are TGCGCCAGCAGCTTGAAGCAGGGAGGTGAAAAACTGTTTTTT. This chain uses TRBV5-1 with TRBJ1-4; weak D call: TRBD1 (5 bases). V was cut by 1 base and J by 7 bases, with 11 bases left in between. This CDR3 spans 14 amino acids. Germline values: CDR1 SGHRS, CDR2 YFSETQ.

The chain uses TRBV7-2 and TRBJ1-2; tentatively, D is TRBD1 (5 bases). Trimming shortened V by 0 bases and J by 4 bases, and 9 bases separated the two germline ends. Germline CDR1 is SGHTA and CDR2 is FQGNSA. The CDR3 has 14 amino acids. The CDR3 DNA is TGTGCCAGCAGCTTAGCAGGGGTGAGCTATGGCTACACCTTC. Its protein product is CASSLAGVSYGYTF.

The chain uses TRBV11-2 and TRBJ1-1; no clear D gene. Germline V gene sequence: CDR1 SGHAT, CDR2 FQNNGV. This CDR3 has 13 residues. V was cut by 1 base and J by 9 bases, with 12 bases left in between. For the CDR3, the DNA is TGTGCCAGCAGCTTAGTAGAACGGGATAAAGCTTTCTTT. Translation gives CASSLVERDKAFF.

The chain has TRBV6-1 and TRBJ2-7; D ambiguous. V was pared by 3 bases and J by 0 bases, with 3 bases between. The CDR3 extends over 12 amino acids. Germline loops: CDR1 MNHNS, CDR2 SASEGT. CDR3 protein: CASSEYSYEQYF. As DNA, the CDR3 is TGTGCCAGCAGTGAGTACTCCTACGAGCAGTACTTC.

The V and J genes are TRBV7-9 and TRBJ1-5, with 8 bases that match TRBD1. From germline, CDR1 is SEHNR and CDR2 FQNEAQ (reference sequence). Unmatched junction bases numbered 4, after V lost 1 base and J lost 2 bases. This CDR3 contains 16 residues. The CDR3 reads CASSLGTGIGNQPQHF. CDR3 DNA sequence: TGTGCCAGCAGCTTAGGGACAGGGATCGGCAATCAGCCCCAGCATTTT.

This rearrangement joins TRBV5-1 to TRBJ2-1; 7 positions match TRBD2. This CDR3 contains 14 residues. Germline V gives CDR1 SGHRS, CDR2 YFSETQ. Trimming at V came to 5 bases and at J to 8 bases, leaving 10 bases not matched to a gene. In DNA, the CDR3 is TGCGCCAGCAGTTGGACTAGTTCGTGGGATGAGCAGTTCTTC. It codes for CASSWTSSWDEQFF.

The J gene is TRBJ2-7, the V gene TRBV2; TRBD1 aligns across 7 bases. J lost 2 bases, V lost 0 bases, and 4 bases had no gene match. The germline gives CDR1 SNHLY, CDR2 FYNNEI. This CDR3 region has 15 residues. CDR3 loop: CASSEAGRGTYEQYF. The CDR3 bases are TGTGCCAGCAGTGAAGCGGGCAGGGGGACCTACGAGCAGTACTTC.

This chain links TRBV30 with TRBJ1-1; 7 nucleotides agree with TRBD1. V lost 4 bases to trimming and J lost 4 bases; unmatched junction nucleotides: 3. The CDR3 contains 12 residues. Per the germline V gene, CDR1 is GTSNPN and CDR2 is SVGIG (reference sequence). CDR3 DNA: TGTGCCTGGAAGGGGGCGCGCACTGAAGCTTTCTTT. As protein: CAWKGARTEAFF.

The DNA for the CDR3 is TGTGCCAGTACTTATCGTCCTAGCGGGGGGAATGAGCAGTTCTTC. This gives the protein CASTYRPSGGNEQFF. The chain joins TRBV19 to TRBJ2-1; TRBD2 aligns across 11 bases. The CDR3 runs to 15 residues. CDR1 and CDR2 from the germline V gene are LNHDA and SQIVND (reference sequence). The V gene end was trimmed by 7 bases and the J gene end by 7 bases; junction bases not matched to a gene: 9.

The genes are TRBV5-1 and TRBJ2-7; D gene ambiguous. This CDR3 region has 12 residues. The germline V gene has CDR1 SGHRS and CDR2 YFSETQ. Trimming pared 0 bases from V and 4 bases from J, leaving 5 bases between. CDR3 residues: CASSLDGYEQYF. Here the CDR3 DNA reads TGCGCCAGCAGCTTGGACGGGTACGAGCAGTACTTC.

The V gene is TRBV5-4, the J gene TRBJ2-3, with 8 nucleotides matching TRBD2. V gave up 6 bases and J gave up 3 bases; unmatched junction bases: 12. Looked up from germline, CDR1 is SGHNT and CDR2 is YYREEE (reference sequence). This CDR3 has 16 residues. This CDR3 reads CASNSQTGGPTDTQYF. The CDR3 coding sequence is TGTGCCAGCAACTCACAAACGGGAGGGCCGACAGATACGCAGTATTTT.